The entry below gives a single TCR beta chain sequence along with its context. These data belong to a study of blood T cell repertoires in COVID-19. V was clipped by 1 base and J by 5 bases, with 9 bases between them. Germline CDR1 is SQVTM and CDR2 is ANQGSEA. The length of the CDR3 is 12 residues. Original data processing: Nucleated cell counts were estimated from reference gene primer amplification. Clones were read by immunoSEQ multiplex PCR, and TCRdb kept only the in-frame ones, dropping some. V, J and clone size derive from that table, while D and trimming were established from the DNA sequence. In the table there are some 44,000 clones, roughly 90% of which are singletons.

This receptor was taken from a human donor in a cohort sampled during active COVID-19. V usage is TRBV29-1 and J usage is TRBJ2-7; D is uncertain. Sequences were obtained from peripheral blood. CDR3 coding DNA: TGCAGCGTTGAAGTATTGGGCGACGAGCAGTACTTC. Its protein product is CSVEVLGDEQYF.